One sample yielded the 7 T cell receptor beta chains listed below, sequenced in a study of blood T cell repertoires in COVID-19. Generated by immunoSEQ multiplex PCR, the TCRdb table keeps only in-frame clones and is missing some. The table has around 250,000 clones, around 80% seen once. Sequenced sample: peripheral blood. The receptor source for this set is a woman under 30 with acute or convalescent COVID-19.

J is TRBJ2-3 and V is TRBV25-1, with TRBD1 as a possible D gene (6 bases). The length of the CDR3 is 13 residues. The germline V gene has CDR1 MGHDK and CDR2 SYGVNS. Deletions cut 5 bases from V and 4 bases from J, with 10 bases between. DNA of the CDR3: TGTGCCAGCAGTTCAGGGGAACCAGATACGCAGTATTTT. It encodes CASSSGEPDTQYF. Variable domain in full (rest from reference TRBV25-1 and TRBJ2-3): EADIYQTPRYLVIGTGKKITLECSQTMGHDKMYWYQQDPGMELHLIHYSYGVNSTEKGDLSSESTVSRIRTEHFPLTLESARPSHTSQYLCASSSGEPDTQYFGPGTRLTVL.

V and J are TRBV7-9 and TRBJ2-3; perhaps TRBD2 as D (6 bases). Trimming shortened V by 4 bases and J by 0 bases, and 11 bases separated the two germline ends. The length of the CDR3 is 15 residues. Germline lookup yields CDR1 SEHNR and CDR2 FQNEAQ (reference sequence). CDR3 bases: TGTGCCAGCAGCTCGGGACTGTTGAGCACAGATACGCAGTATTTT. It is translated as CASSSGLLSTDTQYF. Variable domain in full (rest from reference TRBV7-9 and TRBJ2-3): DTGVSQNPRHKITKRGQNVTFRCDPISEHNRLYWYRQTLGQGPEFLTYFQNEAQLEKSRLLSDRFSAERPKGSFSTLEIQRTEQGDSAMYLCASSSGLLSTDTQYFGPGTRLTVL.

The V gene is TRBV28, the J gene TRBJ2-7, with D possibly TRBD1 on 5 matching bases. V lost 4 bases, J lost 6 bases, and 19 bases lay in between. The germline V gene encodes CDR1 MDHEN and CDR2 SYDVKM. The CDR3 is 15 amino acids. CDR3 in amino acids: CASSSLYRITGEQYF. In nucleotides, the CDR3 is TGTGCCAGCAGTTCGCTATACAGGATTACCGGCGAGCAGTACTTC.

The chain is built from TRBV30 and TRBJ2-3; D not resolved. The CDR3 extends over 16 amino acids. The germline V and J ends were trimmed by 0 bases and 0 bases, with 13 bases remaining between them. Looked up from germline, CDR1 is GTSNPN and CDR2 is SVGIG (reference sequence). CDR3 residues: CAWSVLPGGSTDTQYF. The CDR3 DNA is TGTGCCTGGAGTGTACTGCCCGGCGGTAGCACAGATACGCAGTATTTT.

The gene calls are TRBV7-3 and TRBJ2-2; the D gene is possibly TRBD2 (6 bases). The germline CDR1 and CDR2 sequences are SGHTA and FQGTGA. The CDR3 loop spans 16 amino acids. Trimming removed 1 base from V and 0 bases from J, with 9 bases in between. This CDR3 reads CASSLIGGTNTGELFF. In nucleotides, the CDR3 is TGTGCCAGCAGCTTAATTGGCGGGACGAACACCGGGGAGCTGTTTTTT. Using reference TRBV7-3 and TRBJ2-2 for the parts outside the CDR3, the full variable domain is GAGVSQTPSNKVTEKGKYVELRCDPISGHTALYWYRQSLGQGPEFLIYFQGTGAADDSGLPNDRFFAVRPEGSVSTLKIQRTERGDSAVYLCASSLIGGTNTGELFFGEGSRLTVL.

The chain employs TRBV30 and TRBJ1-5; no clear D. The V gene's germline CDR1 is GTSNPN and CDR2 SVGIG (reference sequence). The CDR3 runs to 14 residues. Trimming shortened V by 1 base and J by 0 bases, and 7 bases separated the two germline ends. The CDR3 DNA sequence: TGTGCCTGGAGTGGGCACAGTAGCAATCAGCCCCAGCATTTT. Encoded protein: CAWSGHSSNQPQHF.

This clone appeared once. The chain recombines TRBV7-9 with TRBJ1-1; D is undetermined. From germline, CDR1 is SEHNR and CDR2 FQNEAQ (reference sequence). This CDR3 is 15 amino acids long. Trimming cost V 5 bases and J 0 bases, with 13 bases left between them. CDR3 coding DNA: TGTGCCAGCAGCCAAAATCGAGGAGTGAACACTGAAGCTTTCTTT. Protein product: CASSQNRGVNTEAFF.